This TCR beta chain was found in a study of blood T cell repertoires in COVID-19. At the level of the study: Researchers got acute and convalescent COVID-19 samples from the United States, Italy and Spain. Sources were T cells, B-cell-depleted T cells, or PBMCs; the material itself was cDNA or gDNA.

Germline-derived CDR1 and CDR2 are SGHVS and FNYEAQ. J gave up 4 bases and V 5 bases, and 15 bases lay outside the gene matches. The CDR3 has 19 amino acids. This clone occurred once. Original analysis: For nucleated cells, counts were estimated from reference gene primer amplification. TCRdb keeps only in-frame clones here, not all; method: immunoSEQ multiplex PCR. D and trimming were read from the DNA, whereas the V and J calls and clone size are those reported in that table. The sample has 220,000 or so clones, about 80% seen once. Material for sequencing was peripheral blood. The receptor's source is a woman aged 25 to 39 who had recovered from COVID-19. This chain links TRBV7-6 with TRBJ2-1, with TRBD2 matching 12 bases. CDR3 in DNA: TGTGCCAGCAGCCCCCCTCCCAGACTAGCGGGAGACCGTTACAATGAGCAGTTCTTC. Translation gives CASSPPPRLAGDRYNEQFF.